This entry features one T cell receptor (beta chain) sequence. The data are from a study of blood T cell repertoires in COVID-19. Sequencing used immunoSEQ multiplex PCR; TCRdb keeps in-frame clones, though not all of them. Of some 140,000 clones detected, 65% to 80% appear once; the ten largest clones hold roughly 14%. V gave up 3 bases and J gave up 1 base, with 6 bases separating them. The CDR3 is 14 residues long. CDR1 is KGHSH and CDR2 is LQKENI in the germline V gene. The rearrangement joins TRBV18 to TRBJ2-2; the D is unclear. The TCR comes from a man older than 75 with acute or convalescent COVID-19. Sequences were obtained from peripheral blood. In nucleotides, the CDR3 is TGTGCCAGCTCACCCCGACAGAACACCGGGGAGCTGTTTTTT. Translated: CASSPRQNTGELFF.